The present entry profiles one T cell receptor (beta chain) with its context. The antigen remains unidentified. These data originate in a study of a mutant IDH1 vaccine in newly diagnosed glioma. Study-level information: The therapy given earlier, which was standard therapy, consisted of radiotherapy, temozolomide, or both, and most of the patients received both.

The time point denotes: week 11, during vaccination. What each vaccine dose contained was 300 ug of mutant IDH1 20-mer peptide, accompanied by topical imiquimod. The CDR3 length is 15 residues. The J segment lost 8 bases and the V segment lost 3 bases, leaving 12 bases of the junction unmatched. CDR1 is MNHEY, CDR2 SVGAGI, per germline. Clones were sequenced by immunoSEQ multiplex PCR, and TCRdb holds only the in-frame ones, with some missing. This table holds roughly 130,000 clones, around 80% found once. This TCR was sampled from a man aged 40-50 years with glioma. Here the sequenced sample was PBMCs, taken from a glioma patient whose treatment included an IDH1 peptide vaccine. J is TRBJ1-2 and V is TRBV6-5, with 7 bases matching TRBD1. CDR3 sequence reads: CASSYFARGERGYTF. The CDR3 region has the DNA TGTGCCAGCAGTTATTTTGCCAGGGGGGAAAGGGGCTACACCTTC.